A single sample is the source of the 18 T cell receptor beta chains below, sequenced in a study of shared clonotypes between healthy human individuals. Measured with immunoSEQ multiplex PCR; TCRdb has only the in-frame clones, and not every one. The sample contains hundreds of thousands of clones, around 93% of which appear only once. Terminally differentiated effector memory CD45RA+ cells were excluded from the naive CD8 cells, which were CD45RO-negative and positively selected for CCR7. The sequenced material came from naive CD8+ T cells sorted from blood. These receptors all come from a man between 25 and 39 years old in good health.

V is TRBV4-1 and J is TRBJ1-4; TRBD1 aligns across 7 bases. Germline V CDR1 and CDR2: MGHRA, YSYEKL. The length of the CDR3 is 15 residues. After removal of 0 bases from V and 8 bases from J, the junction contained 6 bases not matched to a gene. CDR3 DNA sequence: TGCGCCAGCAGCCAAGACGACAGGGTAGGCGAAAAACTGTTTTTT. It specifies CASSQDDRVGEKLFF.

The chain uses TRBV13 and TRBJ2-1; TRBD2 is a possible D gene (5 bases). The CDR3 runs 17 residues. Germline CDR1 reads PRHDT; CDR2 reads FYEKMQ (reference sequence). V was clipped by 5 bases and J by 2 bases, with 19 bases between them. The CDR3 bases are TGTGCCAGCAGCCCTACCCCACAGACTATTACCTACAATGAGCAGTTCTTC. Protein sequence: CASSPTPQTITYNEQFF. The full variable domain, completed using reference TRBV13 and TRBJ2-1, is AAGVIQSPRHLIKEKRETATLKCYPIPRHDTVYWYQQGPGQDPQFLISFYEKMQSDKGSIPDRFSAQQFSDYHSELNMSSLELGDSALYFCASSPTPQTITYNEQFFGPGTRLTVL.

A single count supports this clone. CDR3 sequence: CASPEQFF. The CDR3 coding sequence is TGTGCCTCACCAGAGCAGTTCTTC. The chain couples TRBV6-9 to TRBJ2-1; D uncertain. CDR3 length equals 8 residues. CDR1 and CDR2 from the germline V gene are MNHGY and SVAAGI. Deletions cut 11 bases from V and 10 bases from J, with 6 bases between.

This chain connects TRBV5-1 to TRBJ1-5, with D possibly matching TRBD1 (6 bases). Trimming stripped 1 base from V and 0 bases from J, with 14 bases between. The germline gives CDR1 SGHRS, CDR2 YFSETQ. The CDR3 runs to 17 residues. The CDR3 here is CASSLTGQLDSNQPQHF. The CDR3 nucleotides read TGCGCCAGCAGCTTGACAGGACAGTTAGATAGCAATCAGCCCCAGCATTTT.

The rearrangement links TRBV4-3 to TRBJ2-1; 9 nucleotides line up with TRBD1. The CDR3 has 17 residues. CDR1 LGHNA and CDR2 YSLEER come from the germline V gene. V shed 3 bases, J shed 1 base, and the junction held 7 bases outside the gene matches. The CDR3 coding sequence is TGCGCCAGCAGCCACCAGGGACAGGGCGAATCCTACAATGAGCAGTTCTTC. Translation gives CASSHQGQGESYNEQFF.

This clone was observed at least ten times. Other DNA sequences in the same sample also yield this CDR3. The rearrangement uses TRBV27 and TRBJ1-5, with TRBD1 as a possible D gene (5 bases). The germline V gene encodes CDR1 MNHEY and CDR2 SMNVEV (reference sequence). This CDR3 is built from 15 residues. Trimming cost V 6 bases and J 0 bases, with 12 bases left between them. CDR3 residues: CASRDQGGSNQPQHF. CDR3 sequence (DNA): TGTGCCAGCAGGGACCAGGGTGGTAGCAATCAGCCCCAGCATTTT.

Regarding this clone: In the same sample, other DNA sequences code for this CDR3. The rearrangement uses TRBV5-6 and TRBJ1-1; 8 nucleotides match TRBD1. Germline CDR1 is SGHDT and CDR2 is YYEEEE. Trimming took 0 bases from V and 1 from J; bases not matched to a gene: 2. This CDR3 comprises 15 residues. DNA for the CDR3: TGTGCCAGCAGCTTGGCCGGGACAGGGAACACTGAAGCTTTCTTT. Translation: CASSLAGTGNTEAFF. The full variable domain, completed using reference TRBV5-6 and TRBJ1-1, is DAGVTQSPTHLIKTRGQQVTLRCSPKSGHDTVSWYQQALGQGPQFIFQYYEEEERQRGNFPDRFSGHQFPNYSSELNVNALLLGDSALYLCASSLAGTGNTEAFFGQGTRLTVV.

The V gene is TRBV27, the J gene TRBJ2-5; D possibly corresponds to TRBD2 (5 bases). The CDR3 is 14 residues long. V lost 0 bases, J lost 5 bases, and 10 bases lay in between. Germline V gene data show CDR1 as MNHEY and CDR2 as SMNVEV (reference sequence). For the CDR3, the DNA is TGTGCCAGCAGTTTATCGGGGAGCTCCGAGACCCAGTACTTC. Amino acids: CASSLSGSSETQYF.

This clone was seen at least ten times. The gene calls are TRBV28 and TRBJ2-7; D remains ambiguous. V was shortened by 6 bases and J by 3 bases, with 6 bases between the two germline ends. The V gene's germline CDR1 is MDHEN and CDR2 SYDVKM. CDR3 length: 11 amino acids. CDR3 sequence reads: CASSNYYEQYF. Written as DNA, the CDR3 is TGTGCCAGCAGCAACTACTACGAGCAGTACTTC.

CDR3 residues: CASSEIPGQGIYEQYF. CDR3 bases: TGTGCCAGCAGTGAAATTCCGGGACAGGGGATCTACGAGCAGTACTTC. This rearrangement joins TRBV2 to TRBJ2-7, with 10 bases aligning to TRBD1. Trimming cost V 2 bases and J 3 bases; bases outside gene matches: 7. This CDR3 comprises 16 residues. In germline, CDR1 is SNHLY, CDR2 FYNNEI.

The V and J genes are TRBV7-9 and TRBJ2-2; D gene unclear. The germline gives CDR1 SEHNR, CDR2 FQNEAQ (reference sequence). The CDR3 consists of 15 residues. V was shortened by 1 base and J by 5 bases, with 11 bases between the two germline ends. CDR3 coding DNA: TGTGCCAGCAGCTTAGAGGGCCTGCGAACCGGGGAGCTGTTTTTT. This translates into CASSLEGLRTGELFF.

As for this clone: The same CDR3 also results from other DNA sequences found in this sample. The rearrangement joins TRBV7-9 to TRBJ2-7; D is perhaps TRBD1 or TRBD2 (5 bases each). The CDR3 runs to 15 residues. Germline-derived CDR1 and CDR2 are SEHNR and FQNEAQ (reference sequence). The V end lost 6 bases, the J end lost 5 bases, and 20 bases lay between the germline ends. The DNA of the CDR3 is TGTGCCAGCAGTCCAGGGAGAGGGCGACCCAACGAGCAGTACTTC. This gives the protein CASSPGRGRPNEQYF.

This chain links TRBV19 with TRBJ2-2; TRBD2 is a possible D gene (6 bases). The CDR3 is made up of 14 amino acids. CDR1 and CDR2 (germline): LNHDA, SQIVND (reference sequence). Trimming removed 5 bases at V and 6 bases at J, with 13 bases between. The CDR3 loop is CASSLGTAAGELFF. For the CDR3, the DNA is TGTGCCAGTAGTCTTGGGACTGCGGCCGGGGAGCTGTTTTTT.

This clone was seen only once. The chain recombines TRBV11-2 with TRBJ2-1, with 8 bases lining up with TRBD1. CDR1 SGHAT and CDR2 FQNNGV come from the germline V gene. The J segment lost 9 bases and the V segment lost 5 bases, leaving 9 bases of the junction unmatched. The CDR3 has 14 residues. The CDR3 spells CASSQWTGQFEQFF. CDR3 nucleotides: TGTGCCAGCAGCCAATGGACAGGGCAGTTTGAGCAGTTCTTC.

The chain links TRBV5-6 to TRBJ2-3; 9 bases fit TRBD2. From germline, CDR1 is SGHDT and CDR2 YYEEEE. Trimming took 4 bases from V and 0 from J; bases not matched to a gene: 15. CDR3 length equals 19 residues. The CDR3, as DNA: TGTGCCAGCAGCCGGGTTTGGGCGGGAGGGCTTTCTAGCACAGATACGCAGTATTTT. It encodes CASSRVWAGGLSSTDTQYF.

The rearrangement uses TRBV7-2 and TRBJ2-7, with TRBD2 as a possible D gene (5 bases). Germline assignment: CDR1 SGHTA and CDR2 FQGNSA. Trimming left V 2 bases short and J 3 bases short, with 8 bases between. The CDR3 covers 13 residues. In DNA, the CDR3 is TGTGCCAGCAGCTTAACTAGAAGCTACGAGCAGTACTTC. Protein: CASSLTRSYEQYF. The variable domain in full, with the rest retrieved from reference TRBV7-2 and TRBJ2-7, is GAGVSQSPSNKVTEKGKDVELRCDPISGHTALYWYRQSLGQGLEFLIYFQGNSAPDKSGLPSDRFSAERTGGSVSTLTIQRTQQEDSAVYLCASSLTRSYEQYFGPGTRLTVT.

The J gene is TRBJ2-5, the V gene TRBV28; D tentatively reads TRBD1 or TRBD2 (5 bases each). This CDR3 has 15 residues. V lost 6 bases, J lost 3 bases, and 17 bases lay in between. CDR1 is MDHEN, CDR2 SYDVKM, per germline. The CDR3 reads CASRKPEGPKETQYF. The CDR3 DNA reads TGTGCCAGCAGAAAGCCTGAGGGACCAAAAGAGACCCAGTACTTC.

The V gene is TRBV4-3, the J gene TRBJ1-5; D is unresolved. V was clipped by 0 bases and J by 0 bases, with 6 bases between them. Germline values: CDR1 LGHNA, CDR2 YSLEER. The CDR3 has 15 residues. This chain's CDR3 is CASSQDLYSNQPQHF. For the CDR3, the DNA is TGCGCCAGCAGCCAAGACCTCTATAGCAATCAGCCCCAGCATTTT.